The 8 T cell receptor beta chains below were found in one sample sequenced in a study of beta chain features in type 1 diabetes. Isolated RNA was reverse transcribed in full, so expressed TCRB transcripts were sequenced. Assay: immunoSEQ multiplex PCR; the TCRdb copy retains only in-frame clones and omits some. The sample contains roughly 140,000 clones, 6.5% to 8.5% of which appear only once. The sample consisted of central memory CD4+ T cells from blood. These receptors all come from a woman aged 25-40 years in good health.

This clone occurred a few times. V and J are TRBV30 and TRBJ2-1; no clear D. Germline V lookup: CDR1 GTSNPN, CDR2 SVGIG (reference sequence). The CDR3 loop spans 14 amino acids. Trimming removed 4 bases at V and 0 bases at J, with 10 bases between. The CDR3, as DNA: TGTGCCTGGAATCGCCGGAGCTCCTACAATGAGCAGTTCTTC. Protein sequence: CAWNRRSSYNEQFF.

This clone has ten or more counts. The J gene is TRBJ1-5, the V gene TRBV27, with D unresolved. CDR1 and CDR2 from the germline V gene are MNHEY and SMNVEV (reference sequence). V shed 3 bases and J shed 3 bases, with 6 bases lying between them. The CDR3 runs to 13 residues. CDR3 loop: CASSFLANQPQHF. The DNA for the CDR3 is TGTGCCAGCAGTTTTCTGGCCAATCAGCCCCAGCATTTT.

In its sample, this clone was seen a few times. The chain recombines TRBV28 with TRBJ2-1, with TRBD2 matching over 12 bases. The trim removed 10 bases at V and 0 bases at J, leaving 10 bases unmatched. The CDR3 is made up of 17 amino acids. From germline, CDR1 is MDHEN and CDR2 SYDVKM. The CDR3 here is CATASSGRALSYNEQFF. CDR3 DNA sequence: TGTGCCACGGCTTCTAGCGGGAGGGCCCTCTCCTACAATGAGCAGTTCTTC.

The chain recombines TRBV10-3 with TRBJ1-1; D possibly corresponds to TRBD1 (6 bases). Trimming left V 0 bases short and J 2 bases short, with 10 bases between. This CDR3 region has 15 residues. The germline V gene has CDR1 ENHRY and CDR2 SYGVKD. The chain's CDR3 is CAISESTGPNTEAFF. The CDR3 nucleotides read TGTGCCATCAGTGAGTCAACAGGGCCCAACACTGAAGCTTTCTTT.

V usage is TRBV4-3 and J usage is TRBJ2-5; perhaps TRBD2 as D (5 bases). Germline V gene sequence: CDR1 LGHNA, CDR2 YSLEER. Between the trimmed V and J ends, which lost 2 bases and 7 bases, there was a span of 17 bases. The CDR3 consists of 15 residues. The CDR3 spells CASSQNSATEGTQYF. DNA of the CDR3: TGCGCCAGCAGCCAAAACTCGGCGACTGAGGGGACCCAGTACTTC.

This clone was seen only a few times. The J gene is TRBJ1-1, the V gene TRBV30, with D perhaps matching TRBD1 (5 bases). V was shortened by 2 bases and J by 1 base, with 11 bases between the two germline ends. The germline V gene has CDR1 GTSNPN and CDR2 SVGIG (reference sequence). There are 14 residues in the CDR3. The CDR3 nucleotides are TGTGCCTGGAGTTCCCGCGGGGGGAACACTGAAGCTTTCTTT. As protein: CAWSSRGGNTEAFF.

This clone was recorded only once. The CDR3 spells CASSPPVGEGEKLFF. The CDR3, as DNA: TGTGCCAGCTCACCACCGGTAGGGGAGGGTGAAAAACTGTTTTTT. The rearrangement joins TRBV18 to TRBJ1-4; D perhaps matches TRBD1 (5 bases). V was cut by 0 bases and J by 7 bases, with 12 bases left in between. Germline-derived CDR1 and CDR2 are KGHSH and LQKENI. This CDR3 is 15 amino acids long.

This clone was observed a handful of times. The chain has TRBV29-1 and TRBJ1-2; D unresolved. V lost 4 bases, J lost 0 bases, and 9 bases lay in between. The CDR3 loop spans 13 amino acids. CDR1 is SQVTM, CDR2 ANQGSEA, per germline. CDR3 in DNA: TGCAGCGTTGCACACGGAGCTAACTATGGCTACACCTTC. Translated: CSVAHGANYGYTF.